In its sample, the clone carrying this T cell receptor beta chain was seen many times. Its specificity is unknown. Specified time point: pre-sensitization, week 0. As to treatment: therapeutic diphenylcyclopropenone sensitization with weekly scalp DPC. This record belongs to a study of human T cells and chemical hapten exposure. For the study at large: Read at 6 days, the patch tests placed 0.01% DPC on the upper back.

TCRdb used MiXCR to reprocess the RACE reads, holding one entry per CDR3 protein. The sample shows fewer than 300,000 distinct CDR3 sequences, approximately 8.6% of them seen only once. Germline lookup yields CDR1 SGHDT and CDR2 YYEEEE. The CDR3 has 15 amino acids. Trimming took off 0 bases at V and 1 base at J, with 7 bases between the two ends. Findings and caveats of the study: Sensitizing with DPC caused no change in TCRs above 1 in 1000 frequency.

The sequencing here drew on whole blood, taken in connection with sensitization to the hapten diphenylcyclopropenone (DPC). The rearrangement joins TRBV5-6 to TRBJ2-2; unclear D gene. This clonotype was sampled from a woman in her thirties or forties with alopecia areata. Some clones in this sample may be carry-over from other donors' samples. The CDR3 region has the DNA TGTGCCAGCAGCTTGGAGGGCCAGAACACCGGGGAGCTGTTTTTT. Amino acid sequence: CASSLEGQNTGELFF.